These T cell receptor beta chains were read from a single sample in a study of Graves' ophthalmopathy and Graves' hyperthyroidism. From the multiplex PCR reads, TCRdb called clonotypes with MiXCR, one entry per CDR3 protein. The sample includes about 550,000 distinct CDR3 sequences, under 40% of them seen just once. Sequenced input: peripheral blood or thyroid tissue (not recorded which). The source is an adult man with Graves' hyperthyroidism. The CDR3 runs from the conserved cysteine through the conserved F or W. Size is stated for part of the rows, as once, few or many counts, or as a class when the clone is expanded.

cdr3_length	j_call	v_call	clone_size	cdr3_aa
14	TRBJ1-1	TRBV6-1	many	CASSPGGGRTEAFF
13	TRBJ1-6	TRBV12-3/TRBV12-4	many	CASSLKGDSPLHF
14	TRBJ1-4	TRBV10-2	.	CASTWTQGIEKLFF
16	TRBJ2-2	TRBV12-3/TRBV12-4	many	CASSTGTGVSAGELFF
14	TRBJ2-5	TRBV7-9	many	CASSIRGYQETQYF
11	TRBJ1-2	TRBV29-1	.	CSLLQGHGYTF
14	TRBJ2-7	TRBV7-9	few	CASTLGAGRNEQYF
15	TRBJ1-3	TRBV7-9	many	CASSYGQSSGNTIYF
12	TRBJ2-7	TRBV12-3/TRBV12-4	many	CASSLLSYEQYF
13	TRBJ1-4	TRBV25-1	many	CASSESGALGLFF
16	TRBJ2-2	TRBV7-9	.	CASSLRSGGNAGELFF
15	TRBJ2-7	TRBV5-1	many	CASSFHDRGSYEQYF
16	TRBJ2-3	TRBV5-1	few	CASSLVAAPSTDTQYF
15	TRBJ1-5	TRBV19	.	CASSQDRVNNQPQHF
15	TRBJ2-5	TRBV25-1	.	CASSEPQGAWETQYF
14	TRBJ2-7	TRBV20-1	.	CSARLISGIGEQYF
13	TRBJ2-5	TRBV29-1	.	CSVASGGQETQYF
14	.	TRBV7-2	once	CASSSREGWDEQFF
15	TRBJ2-7	TRBV19	many	CASSIGSGGAYEQYF
11	TRBJ2-7	TRBV5-1	.	CASSSRREQYF
15	TRBJ1-5	TRBV7-2	many	CASSLMVDSNQPQHF
14	TRBJ1-1	TRBV2	once	CASSDGPANTEAFF
13	TRBJ2-7	TRBV7-2	.	CASSYGRAYEQYF
17	TRBJ2-7	TRBV11-1	many	CASSSGTSGSLLGEQHF
15	TRBJ1-1	TRBV29-1	many	CSSPPPGGLNTEAFF
13	TRBJ1-4	TRBV20-1	.	CSAEGLAGGKLFF
12	TRBJ2-5	TRBV29-1	many	CSVDGTGETQYF
13	TRBJ2-5	TRBV20-1	once	CSAREDSRETQYF
16	TRBJ2-7	TRBV20-1	many	CSARLPGTVLTYEQYF
16	TRBJ2-5	TRBV7-3	many	CASSLKGPSGATTQYF
17	TRBJ2-7	TRBV12-3/TRBV12-4	.	CASSFLWGGRAAVEQYF
15	TRBJ2-5	TRBV6-1	few	CASSTRGGSGETQYF
21	TRBJ2-7	TRBV29-1	few	CSVEGFVDPGQGEISSYEQYF
14	TRBJ1-4	TRBV7-9	few	CASSLEKINEKLFF
15	TRBJ1-6	TRBV19	few	CASSFQTASVSPLHF
14	TRBJ1-1	TRBV20-1	many	CSARDPGWDTEAFF
14	TRBJ2-7	TRBV29-1	once	CSVRGGQGAYEQYF
15	TRBJ1-1	TRBV7-6	many	CASSPPGQLRAEAFF
14	TRBJ2-7	TRBV5-8	many	CASRPFFSPYEQYF
15	TRBJ2-7	TRBV18	.	CASSPSSARGYEQYF
15	TRBJ2-5	TRBV7-9	many	CASSPPGQQKGTQYF
15	TRBJ2-7	TRBV6-5	many	CASSGGRTSSYEQYF
13	TRBJ1-2	TRBV6-5	.	CASRDRRGFGYTF
13	TRBJ1-5	TRBV5-1	many	CASRTGEGQPQHF
15	TRBJ1-3	TRBV12-3/TRBV12-4	.	CASTKASRTGNTIYF